Following are 30 T cell receptor beta chains from one sample sequenced in a study of blood T cell repertoires in COVID-19. The method was immunoSEQ multiplex PCR; TCRdb's version includes in-frame clones alone and lacks a portion of them. The table includes a few hundred thousand clones, about 88% detected once. Sample: peripheral blood. The receptors here all came from a man between 18 and 35 years old with active or convalescent COVID-19.

The chain couples TRBV27 to TRBJ2-1; 8 bases are a match to TRBD2. There are 15 residues in the CDR3. The V gene's germline CDR1 is MNHEY and CDR2 SMNVEV (reference sequence). V was pared by 6 bases and J by 10 bases, with 14 bases of the junction left unmatched. CDR3: CASSYLSGRIGEQFF. The CDR3, as DNA: TGTGCCAGCAGCTACCTCAGCGGGAGAATTGGCGAGCAGTTCTTC.

The chain links TRBV10-3 to TRBJ2-2, with D perhaps TRBD1 (5 bases). The V end was cut by 6 bases, the J end by 3 bases, with 14 bases between. The germline V gene has CDR1 ENHRY and CDR2 SYGVKD. The CDR3 length is 15 residues. DNA of the CDR3: TGTGCCATCAGCTCGATAGACAGTTACACCGGGGAGCTGTTTTTT. It is translated as CAISSIDSYTGELFF.

J is TRBJ2-3 and V is TRBV24-1; D unclear. Germline lookup yields CDR1 KGHDR and CDR2 SFDVKD. V was cut by 2 bases and J by 3 bases, with 8 bases left in between. There are 14 residues in the CDR3. For the CDR3, the DNA is TGTGCCACCAGTGATTCCGTCTTAACAGATACGCAGTATTTT. Protein: CATSDSVLTDTQYF.

Notes on this clone: It may be a read error: a sequence one base away is much more abundant. The chain uses TRBV15 and TRBJ2-7; D unclear. The V end lost 8 bases, the J end lost 6 bases, and 8 bases lay between the germline ends. Germline assignment: CDR1 LNHNV and CDR2 YYDKDF (reference sequence). The CDR3 contains 10 residues. The CDR3 DNA is TGTGCCACCCCCGAGGTCGAGCAGTACTTC. Its protein is CATPEVEQYF. Full variable domain (rest looked up from reference TRBV15 and TRBJ2-7): DAMVIQNPRYQVTQFGKPVTLSCSQTLNHNVMYWYQQKSSQAPKLLFHYYDKDFNNEADTPDNFQSRRPNTSFCFLDIRSPGLGDTAMYLCATPEVEQYFGPGTRLTVT.

V and J are TRBV10-1 and TRBJ1-5, with D possibly being TRBD1 (5 bases). CDR1 and CDR2 (germline): WNHNN, SYGVQD (reference sequence). CDR3 size: 18 residues. V lost 4 bases, J lost 3 bases, and 22 bases lay in between. The CDR3 DNA reads TGCGCCAGCAGTGTATCCTACTCGGGGGGGGGTGCCAATCAGCCCCAGCATTTT. Encoded protein: CASSVSYSGGGANQPQHF.

In this sample, this clone turned up a few times. The chain employs TRBV5-1 and TRBJ1-5, with TRBD1 identical over 9 bases. Germline-derived CDR1 and CDR2 are SGHRS and YFSETQ. V shed 4 bases, J shed 0 bases, and the junction held 5 bases outside the gene matches. This CDR3 comprises 16 residues. CDR3 amino acids: CASSAGTGSSNQPQHF. The CDR3 nucleotides read TGCGCCAGCAGCGCCGGGACAGGGAGTAGCAATCAGCCCCAGCATTTT.

The CDR3 DNA sequence: TGTGCCAGCAGCGTAAGGGGGGGACTAGCCTACGAGCAGTACTTC. This translates into CASSVRGGLAYEQYF. The rearrangement links TRBV9 to TRBJ2-7; 8 bases line up with TRBD2. The CDR3 spans 15 residues. CDR1 and CDR2 from the germline V gene are SGDLS and YYNGEE. V shed 1 base and J 2 bases; nucleotides not matched to a gene: 5.

The rearrangement links TRBV6-5 to TRBJ1-3; the D is unclear. CDR3 size: 13 residues. The V and J ends lost 7 bases and 0 bases respectively, with 7 bases between them. CDR1 and CDR2 (germline): MNHEY, SVGAGI. CDR3 residues: CASTGSSGNTIYF. The CDR3 DNA follows: TGTGCCAGCACTGGCAGCTCTGGAAACACCATATATTTT.

The table lists this clone with a count of one. The rearrangement links TRBV18 to TRBJ1-1, with D hard to call. In germline, CDR1 is KGHSH, CDR2 LQKENI. Trimming cost V 6 bases and J 5 bases, with 16 bases left between them. The CDR3 is 14 amino acids. CDR3 loop: CASSRSNGETEAFF. For the CDR3, the DNA is TGTGCCAGCTCGCGTTCTAACGGTGAGACTGAAGCTTTCTTT.

V gene TRBV6-2 or TRBV6-3 combines with J gene TRBJ2-7; no reliable D call. The CDR3 spans 12 residues. The V gene's germline CDR1 is MNHEY and CDR2 SVGEGT. Trimming cost V 5 bases and J 0 bases, with 5 bases left between them. CDR3 DNA sequence: TGTGCCAGCAGTCTCCCCTCCTACGAGCAGTACTTC. This gives the protein CASSLPSYEQYF.

The chain joins TRBV19 to TRBJ2-5; weak D call: TRBD1 (6 bases). The ends were cut back, 2 bases at V and 4 bases at J, with 11 bases in the middle. The CDR3 is 14 residues long. Germline assignment: CDR1 LNHDA and CDR2 SQIVND (reference sequence). As DNA, the CDR3 is TGTGCCAGTAGTATAAAGCTCAGGGGAGAGACCCAGTACTTC. Protein sequence: CASSIKLRGETQYF. Full variable domain (outside the CDR3, taken from reference TRBV19 and TRBJ2-5): DGGITQSPKYLFRKEGQNVTLSCEQNLNHDAMYWYRQDPGQGLRLIYYSQIVNDFQKGDIAEGYSVSREKKESFPLTVTSAQKNPTAFYLCASSIKLRGETQYFGPGTRLLVL.

Remarks on this clone: Other DNA sequences in this specimen translate into the identical CDR3. The chain couples TRBV6-5 to TRBJ2-2; 8 nucleotides line up with TRBD2. Trimming cost V 6 bases and J 2 bases; bases outside gene matches: 2. Per germline, CDR1 MNHEY and CDR2 SVGAGI. This CDR3 is built from 14 residues. Here the CDR3 DNA reads TGTGCCAGCAGCCTAGCGGGTAACACCGGGGAGCTGTTTTTT. Translating gives CASSLAGNTGELFF.

The chain is built from TRBV24-1 and TRBJ1-2, with D possibly being TRBD1 (6 bases). V lost 4 bases to trimming and J lost 7 bases, with 15 bases between them. Germline CDR1 KGHDR, CDR2 SFDVKD. CDR3 length: 14 residues. This CDR3 is CATSEAGTKPGYTF. The CDR3 DNA follows: TGTGCCACCAGTGAGGCCGGGACAAAGCCTGGCTACACCTTC.

V is TRBV25-1 and J is TRBJ2-7; D possibly corresponds to TRBD1 (6 bases). The CDR3 spans 14 residues. The germline V gene encodes CDR1 MGHDK and CDR2 SYGVNS. Trimming removed 4 bases from V and 5 bases from J, with 15 bases in between. In DNA, the CDR3 is TGTGCCAGCAGTGGGACCGGGACAAAGAACGAGCAGTACTTC. Amino acid sequence: CASSGTGTKNEQYF.

This rearrangement joins TRBV6-5 to TRBJ2-1, with 8 bases fitting TRBD1. The CDR3 length is 13 residues. V gave up 6 bases and J gave up 8 bases; unmatched junction bases: 6. Looked up from germline, CDR1 is MNHEY and CDR2 is SVGAGI. The CDR3 region has the DNA TGTGCCAGCAGAACAGGACAGGGCCATGAGCAGTTCTTC. Protein: CASRTGQGHEQFF.

This clone came up once. In DNA, the CDR3 is TGTGCCAGCTCACCAAGGGGGCATGGTAATGAAAAACTGTTTTTT. Translated, it gives CASSPRGHGNEKLFF. This chain links TRBV18 with TRBJ1-4; TRBD1 aligns across 7 bases. The CDR3 is 15 amino acids. V was pared by 2 bases and J by 4 bases, with 4 bases of the junction left unmatched. Germline-derived CDR1 and CDR2 are KGHSH and LQKENI.

The chain recombines TRBV3-1 (or the pseudogene TRBV3-2) with TRBJ2-7; D uncertain. V was clipped by 6 bases and J by 0 bases, with 12 bases between them. The germline CDR1 and CDR2 sequences are LGHDT and YNNKEL (reference sequence). The CDR3 loop spans 14 amino acids. CDR3 in DNA: TGTGCCAGCAGTCTGACATCGAGCTCCTACGAGCAGTACTTC. It codes for CASSLTSSSYEQYF.

The gene calls are TRBV4-3 and TRBJ1-5; a possible D gene is TRBD1 (6 bases). The V end was cut by 4 bases, the J end by 2 bases, with 9 bases between. The length of the CDR3 is 14 residues. Germline lookup yields CDR1 LGHNA and CDR2 YSLEER. The CDR3 sequence: CASSPHRGNQPQHF. CDR3 sequence (DNA): TGCGCCAGCAGCCCTCACAGGGGCAATCAGCCCCAGCATTTT.

This clone was recorded a few times. The V and J genes are TRBV9 and TRBJ1-6; 7 bases fit TRBD1. The CDR3 runs 15 residues. Germline values: CDR1 SGDLS, CDR2 YYNGEE. The V gene end was trimmed by 3 bases and the J gene end by 13 bases; junction bases not matched to a gene: 13. CDR3 nucleotides: TGTGCCAGCAGCGGAGTTATTCAAAAGGGGGCCCCCCTCCACTTT. This translates into CASSGVIQKGAPLHF.

The J gene is TRBJ2-5, the V gene TRBV5-5, with 9 bases lining up with TRBD2. Germline trimming cut 0 bases from V and 3 bases from J; bases unmatched to any gene: 3. The CDR3 consists of 15 residues. CDR1 SGHKS and CDR2 YYEKEE come from the germline V gene (reference sequence). The CDR3 bases are TGTGCCAGCAGCTTGGCGGCTAGCGGGGAAGAGACCCAGTACTTC. Translating gives CASSLAASGEETQYF. Full variable domain (missing parts from reference TRBV5-5 and TRBJ2-5): DAGVTQSPTHLIKTRGQQVTLRCSPISGHKSVSWYQQVLGQGPQFIFQYYEKEERGRGNFPDRFSARQFPNYSSELNVNALLLGDSALYLCASSLAASGEETQYFGPGTRLLVL.

The genes are TRBV5-1 and TRBJ1-1, with TRBD1 as a possible D gene (5 bases). CDR1 and CDR2 from the germline V gene are SGHRS and YFSETQ. The CDR3 is made up of 14 amino acids. V lost 5 bases, J lost 2 bases, and 13 bases lay in between. The CDR3 here is CASSIRGFNTEAFF. DNA for the CDR3: TGCGCCAGCAGTATAAGGGGATTTAACACTGAAGCTTTCTTT.

The gene calls are TRBV9 and TRBJ2-3; maybe TRBD1 (5 bases). The CDR3 spans 14 residues. Germline V CDR1 and CDR2: SGDLS, YYNGEE. Trimming took off 4 bases at V and 2 bases at J, with 11 bases between the two ends. The CDR3 sequence: CASSLQGTTDTQYF. The CDR3 nucleotides are TGTGCCAGCAGCCTCCAGGGTACCACAGATACGCAGTATTTT. Variable domain in full (rest from reference TRBV9 and TRBJ2-3): DSGVTQTPKHLITATGQRVTLRCSPRSGDLSVYWYQQSLDQGLQFLIQYYNGEERAKGNILERFSAQQFPDLHSELNLSSLELGDSALYFCASSLQGTTDTQYFGPGTRLTVL.

The genes are TRBV19 and TRBJ1-1; 7 bases fit TRBD1. Germline V CDR1 and CDR2: LNHDA, SQIVND (reference sequence). The V gene end was trimmed by 6 bases and the J gene end by 5 bases; junction bases not matched to a gene: 6. CDR3 length: 13 amino acids. The chain's CDR3 is CASSLGGQTEAFF. The CDR3 DNA follows: TGTGCCAGTAGCCTAGGGGGCCAGACTGAAGCTTTCTTT.

The rearrangement uses TRBV6-5 and TRBJ1-2; D ambiguous. V was cut by 0 bases and J by 2 bases, with 13 bases left in between. Germline loops: CDR1 MNHEY, CDR2 SVGAGI. This CDR3 has 16 residues. The DNA of the CDR3 is TGTGCCAGCAGTTACTCGAGAACTTTGCCAAACTATGGCTACACCTTC. Protein sequence: CASSYSRTLPNYGYTF.

The count of this clone is one. This sample includes further DNA sequences coding for the same CDR3. V usage is TRBV11-2 and J usage is TRBJ2-7, with 7 nucleotides matching TRBD2. The CDR3 loop spans 15 amino acids. With V trimmed by 5 bases and J by 3 bases, 10 bases remained unmatched. Germline V gives CDR1 SGHAT, CDR2 FQNNGV. In DNA, the CDR3 is TGTGCCAGCAGCGCGGGCACGGGACTATTCTACGAGCAGTACTTC. This translates into CASSAGTGLFYEQYF.

V gene TRBV10-3 combines with J gene TRBJ2-7; D gene uncertain. V was shortened by 10 bases and J by 0 bases, with 7 bases between the two germline ends. CDR1 is ENHRY and CDR2 is SYGVKD in the germline V gene. The CDR3 length is 11 residues. Here the CDR3 reads CATSSSYEQYF. DNA of the CDR3: TGTGCCACGTCTAGCTCCTACGAGCAGTACTTC.

The CDR3 protein is CASSQQVNTEAFF. In DNA, the CDR3 is TGTGCCAGCAGCCAACAGGTAAACACTGAAGCTTTCTTT. V is TRBV11-2 and J is TRBJ1-1; D might be TRBD1 (5 bases). Looked up from germline, CDR1 is SGHAT and CDR2 is FQNNGV. V lost 5 bases, J lost 2 bases, and 9 bases lay in between. The CDR3 runs to 13 residues.

The V gene is TRBV6-5, the J gene TRBJ2-3, with 12 bases aligning to TRBD2. V gave up 4 bases and J gave up 4 bases; unmatched junction bases: 6. Germline CDR1 reads MNHEY; CDR2 reads SVGAGI. This CDR3 is built from 16 residues. The CDR3, as DNA: TGTGCCAGCAGTTCTAGGACTAGCGGGGTATCAGATACGCAGTATTTT. Its protein product is CASSSRTSGVSDTQYF.

The chain combines TRBV3-1 (or the pseudogene TRBV3-2) with TRBJ2-1, with 10 nucleotides matching TRBD2. Germline values: CDR1 LGHDT, CDR2 YNNKEL (reference sequence). The CDR3 is 13 residues long. V lost 4 bases, J lost 9 bases, and 3 bases stayed unmatched. Here the CDR3 reads CASSLTSGSEQFF. CDR3 nucleotides: TGTGCCAGCAGCCTGACTAGCGGGTCTGAGCAGTTCTTC.

This chain connects TRBV6-1 to TRBJ2-7, with D possibly being TRBD1 (6 bases). Germline-derived CDR1 and CDR2 are MNHNS and SASEGT. Trimming removed 2 bases at V and 6 bases at J, with 14 bases between. This CDR3 is 14 amino acids long. As DNA, the CDR3 is TGTGCCAGCAGTGAAAGGACAGAGGGCCTCGAGCAGTACTTC. Protein sequence: CASSERTEGLEQYF.